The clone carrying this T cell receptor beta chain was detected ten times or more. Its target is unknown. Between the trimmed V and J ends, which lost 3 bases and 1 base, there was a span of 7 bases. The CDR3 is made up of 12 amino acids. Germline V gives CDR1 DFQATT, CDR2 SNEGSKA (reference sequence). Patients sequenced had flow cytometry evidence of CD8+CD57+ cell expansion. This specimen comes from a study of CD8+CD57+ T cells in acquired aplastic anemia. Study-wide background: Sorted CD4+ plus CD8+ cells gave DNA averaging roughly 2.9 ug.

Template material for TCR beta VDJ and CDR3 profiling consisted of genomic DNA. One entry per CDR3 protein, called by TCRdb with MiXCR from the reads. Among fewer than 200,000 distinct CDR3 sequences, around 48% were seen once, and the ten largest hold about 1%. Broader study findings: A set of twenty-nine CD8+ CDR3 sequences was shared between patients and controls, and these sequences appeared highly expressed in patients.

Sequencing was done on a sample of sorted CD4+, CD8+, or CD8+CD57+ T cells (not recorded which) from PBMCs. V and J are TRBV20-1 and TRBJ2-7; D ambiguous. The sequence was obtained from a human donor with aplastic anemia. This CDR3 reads CSASQISYEQYF. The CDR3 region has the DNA TGCAGTGCTAGTCAGATATCCTACGAGCAGTACTTC.